Below, one TCR beta chain is given with its context. Its antigen is currently unknown. These data originate in a study of long-term antiretroviral therapy in people with HIV. Study findings and constraints: ART preceded a rise in diversity that nonetheless stayed lower than in transplant donor controls. Repertoires looked antigen-experienced, with only a slight naive shift after ART.

At the survey level, the v3.0 immunoSEQ assay was run. Sequencing used immunoSEQ multiplex PCR; TCRdb keeps in-frame clones, though not all of them. The table includes about 17,000 clones, around four fifths detected once. Prior to DNA extraction, the samples held roughly 0.85-11 million cryopreserved PBMC. This TCR came from a man aged 25-45 years with HIV. Here the sequenced sample was unsorted PBMCs, taken 2.1 to 2.2 years before starting antiretroviral therapy.

The CDR3 DNA follows: TGTGCCAGCAGCTCCCAAGGGGGGCGGGGGGAAGGTTACGAGCAGTACTTC. Translation: CASSSQGGRGEGYEQYF. The V and J genes are TRBV5-4 and TRBJ2-7, with TRBD2 matching over 8 bases. In germline, CDR1 is SGHNT, CDR2 YYREEE (reference sequence). Trimming took 3 bases from V and 4 from J; bases not matched to a gene: 15. The CDR3 sequence is 17 residues long.